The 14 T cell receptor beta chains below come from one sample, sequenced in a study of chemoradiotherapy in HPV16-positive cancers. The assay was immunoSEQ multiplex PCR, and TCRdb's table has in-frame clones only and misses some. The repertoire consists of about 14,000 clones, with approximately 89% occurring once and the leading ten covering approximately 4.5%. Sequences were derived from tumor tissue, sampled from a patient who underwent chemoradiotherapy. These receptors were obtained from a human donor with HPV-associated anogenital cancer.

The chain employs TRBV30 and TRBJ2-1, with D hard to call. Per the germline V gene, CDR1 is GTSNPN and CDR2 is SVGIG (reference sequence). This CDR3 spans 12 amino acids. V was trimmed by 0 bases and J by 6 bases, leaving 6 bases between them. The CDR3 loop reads CAWSVVVNEQFF. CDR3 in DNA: TGTGCCTGGAGTGTTGTCGTCAATGAGCAGTTCTTC.

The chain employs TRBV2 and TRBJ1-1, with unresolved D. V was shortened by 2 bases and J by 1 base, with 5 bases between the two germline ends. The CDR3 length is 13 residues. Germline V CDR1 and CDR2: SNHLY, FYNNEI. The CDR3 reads CASSEIENTEAFF. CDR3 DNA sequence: TGTGCCAGCAGTGAAATAGAGAACACTGAAGCTTTCTTT.

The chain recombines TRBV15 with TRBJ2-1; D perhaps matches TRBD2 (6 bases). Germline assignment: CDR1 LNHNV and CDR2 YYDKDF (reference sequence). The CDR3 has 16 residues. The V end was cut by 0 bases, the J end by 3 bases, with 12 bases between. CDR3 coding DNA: TGTGCCACCAGCAGAGAACTAGCCACGGGCTACAATGAGCAGTTCTTC. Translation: CATSRELATGYNEQFF.

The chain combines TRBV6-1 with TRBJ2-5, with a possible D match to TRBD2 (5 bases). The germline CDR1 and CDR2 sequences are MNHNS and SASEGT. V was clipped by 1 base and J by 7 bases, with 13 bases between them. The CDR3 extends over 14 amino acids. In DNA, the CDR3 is TGTGCCAGCAGTGAAGTAGCTAGCTTGGTGACCCAGTACTTC. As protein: CASSEVASLVTQYF.

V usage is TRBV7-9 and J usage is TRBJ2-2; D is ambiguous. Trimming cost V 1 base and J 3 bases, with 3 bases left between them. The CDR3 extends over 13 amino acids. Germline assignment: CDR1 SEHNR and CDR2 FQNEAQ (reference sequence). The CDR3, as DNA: TGTGCCAGCAGCTTAGTGTACACCGGGGAGCTGTTTTTT. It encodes CASSLVYTGELFF.

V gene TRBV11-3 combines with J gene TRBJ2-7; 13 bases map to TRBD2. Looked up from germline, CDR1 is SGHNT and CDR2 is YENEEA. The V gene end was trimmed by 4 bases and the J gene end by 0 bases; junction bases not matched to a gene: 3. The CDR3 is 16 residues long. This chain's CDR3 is CASSSGLAGNSYEQYF. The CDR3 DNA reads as TGTGCCAGCAGCTCGGGACTAGCGGGGAACTCCTACGAGCAGTACTTC.

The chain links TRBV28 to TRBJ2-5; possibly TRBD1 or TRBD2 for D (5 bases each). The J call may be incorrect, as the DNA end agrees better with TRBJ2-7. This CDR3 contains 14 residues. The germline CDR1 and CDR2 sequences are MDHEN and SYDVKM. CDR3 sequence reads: CASFEGRSSYEQYF. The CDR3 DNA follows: TGTGCCAGCTTTGAGGGACGGAGCTCCTACGAGCAGTACTTC.

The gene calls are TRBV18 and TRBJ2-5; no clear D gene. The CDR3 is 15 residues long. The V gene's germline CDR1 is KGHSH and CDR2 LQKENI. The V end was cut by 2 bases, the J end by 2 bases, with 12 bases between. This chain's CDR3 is CASSPIVGVQETQYF. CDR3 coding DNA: TGTGCCAGCTCACCAATCGTAGGCGTTCAAGAGACCCAGTACTTC.

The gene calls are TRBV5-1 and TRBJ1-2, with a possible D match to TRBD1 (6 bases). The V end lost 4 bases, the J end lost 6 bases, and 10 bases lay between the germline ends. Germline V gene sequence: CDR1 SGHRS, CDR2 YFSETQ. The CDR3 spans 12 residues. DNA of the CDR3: TGCGCCAGCAGCCGCAACAGGGATGGCTACACCTTC. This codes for CASSRNRDGYTF.

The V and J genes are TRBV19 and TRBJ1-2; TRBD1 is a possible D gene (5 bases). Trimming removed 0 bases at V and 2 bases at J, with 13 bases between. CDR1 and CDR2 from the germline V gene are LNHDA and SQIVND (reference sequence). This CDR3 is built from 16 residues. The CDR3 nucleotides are TGTGCCAGTAGTATAGATCCCCTAGCAGGGAACTATGGCTACACCTTC. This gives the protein CASSIDPLAGNYGYTF.

The CDR3 loop reads CASWGDESSYEQYF. The CDR3 DNA is TGTGCCAGCTGGGGGGACGAAAGCTCCTACGAGCAGTACTTC. J is TRBJ2-7 and V is TRBV18; perhaps TRBD2 as D (6 bases). This CDR3 is 14 amino acids long. The germline gives CDR1 KGHSH, CDR2 LQKENI. V lost 7 bases and J 0 bases, leaving 13 bases between the germline ends. Combining the CDR3 with reference TRBV18 and TRBJ2-7 gives the whole variable domain NAGVMQNPRHLVRRRGQEARLRCSPMKGHSHVYWYRQLPEEGLKFMVYLQKENIIDESGMPKERFSAEFPKEGPSILRIQQVVRGDSAAYFCASWGDESSYEQYFGPGTRLTVT.

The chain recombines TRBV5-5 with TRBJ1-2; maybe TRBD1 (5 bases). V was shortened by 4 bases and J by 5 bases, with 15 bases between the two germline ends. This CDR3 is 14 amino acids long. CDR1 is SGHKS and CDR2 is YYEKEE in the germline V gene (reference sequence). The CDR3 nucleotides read TGTGCCAGCAGCGACAGACGGGGTGGGTATGGCTACACCTTC. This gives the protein CASSDRRGGYGYTF. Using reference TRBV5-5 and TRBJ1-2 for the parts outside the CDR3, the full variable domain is DAGVTQSPTHLIKTRGQQVTLRCSPISGHKSVSWYQQVLGQGPQFIFQYYEKEERGRGNFPDRFSARQFPNYSSELNVNALLLGDSALYLCASSDRRGGYGYTFGSGTRLTVV.

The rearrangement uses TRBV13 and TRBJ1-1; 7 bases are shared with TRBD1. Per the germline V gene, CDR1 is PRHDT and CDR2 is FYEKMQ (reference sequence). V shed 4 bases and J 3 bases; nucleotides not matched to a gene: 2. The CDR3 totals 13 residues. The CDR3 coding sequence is TGTGCCAGCAGCTACGACAGGGACACTGAAGCTTTCTTT. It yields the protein CASSYDRDTEAFF.

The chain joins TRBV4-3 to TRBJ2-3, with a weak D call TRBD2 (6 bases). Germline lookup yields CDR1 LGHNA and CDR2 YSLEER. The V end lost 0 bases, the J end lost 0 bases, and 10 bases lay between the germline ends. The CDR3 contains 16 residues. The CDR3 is CASSQDFAGSTDTQYF. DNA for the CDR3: TGCGCCAGCAGCCAAGATTTCGCGGGGAGCACAGATACGCAGTATTTT.